This T cell receptor (beta chain) is drawn from a study of blood T cell repertoires in COVID-19. TCRdb's table, derived via immunoSEQ multiplex PCR, lists solely in-frame clones and lacks some. The table records about 180,000 clones, roughly 85% of them present only once. V was pared by 5 bases and J by 5 bases, with 8 bases of the junction left unmatched. The CDR3 has 16 amino acids. The germline V gene encodes CDR1 SGHTA and CDR2 FQGNSA. The sample taken for sequencing was peripheral blood. The source of this sequence is a man aged 45-60 years with active or convalescent COVID-19. The rearrangement uses TRBV7-2 and TRBJ2-2; 10 bases agree with TRBD1. The CDR3 nucleotides are TGTGCCAGCAGCCATCGACAGGGGGCATTGACCGGGGAGCTGTTTTTT. Translated, it gives CASSHRQGALTGELFF.